A single sample is the source of the 6 T cell receptor beta chains below, sequenced in a study of blood T cell repertoires in COVID-19. Only in-frame clones appear in the TCRdb table, and some are missing; sequencing was by immunoSEQ multiplex PCR. The repertoire holds approximately 180,000 clones, over 75% seen once, with around 2.6% in the top ten. Sequencing used peripheral blood. All receptors derive from a man aged 40-49 years with active or convalescent COVID-19.

V usage is TRBV19 and J usage is TRBJ1-2; D may be TRBD1 (5 bases). The CDR3 loop spans 13 amino acids. V lost 7 bases, J lost 6 bases, and 15 bases lay in between. CDR1 is LNHDA and CDR2 is SQIVND in the germline V gene (reference sequence). The CDR3 spells CASTGTSFHGYTF. CDR3 DNA sequence: TGTGCCAGTACCGGGACTTCTTTCCATGGCTACACCTTC.

The genes are TRBV10-3 and TRBJ2-5; D perhaps matches TRBD2 (6 bases). From germline, CDR1 is ENHRY and CDR2 SYGVKD. Trimming took 0 bases from V and 5 from J, leaving 13 bases between them. There are 15 residues in the CDR3. CDR3 region: CAISESTGGGETQYF. The DNA for the CDR3 is TGTGCCATCAGTGAGTCTACAGGCGGAGGGGAGACCCAGTACTTC.

The V and J genes are TRBV6-5 and TRBJ1-5; weak D call: TRBD1 (5 bases). The V and J ends lost 6 bases and 6 bases respectively, with 15 bases between them. CDR3 length: 14 residues. Germline CDR1 reads MNHEY; CDR2 reads SVGAGI. Here the CDR3 DNA reads TGTGCCAGCAGCCGGGGGGTGGTTGGTCAGCCCCAGCATTTT. Translation gives CASSRGVVGQPQHF.

The chain is built from TRBV7-3 and TRBJ2-3; the D gene is possibly TRBD2 (5 bases). V was pared by 5 bases and J by 2 bases, with 11 bases between. The CDR3 consists of 14 residues. Germline loops: CDR1 SGHTA, CDR2 FQGTGA. The CDR3 nucleotides are TGTGCCAGCAGCGAAACCCGGGACACAGATACGCAGTATTTT. Amino acids: CASSETRDTDTQYF.

The chain employs TRBV7-2 and TRBJ2-6; D gene ambiguous. Germline V gives CDR1 SGHTA, CDR2 FQGNSA. V shed 0 bases and J shed 0 bases, with 9 bases lying between them. The CDR3 covers 17 residues. As DNA, the CDR3 is TGTGCCAGCAGCTTAGCCCAGGAAACCTCTGGGGCCAACGTCCTGACTTTC. Translation gives CASSLAQETSGANVLTF.

This chain joins TRBV12-3 or TRBV12-4 and TRBJ2-7; 8 bases match TRBD1. The ends lost 5 bases at V and 5 bases at J; junction bases unmatched: 5. CDR3 length: 13 amino acids. This chain's CDR3 is CASSVDRAHEQYF. As DNA, the CDR3 is TGTGCCAGCAGTGTGGACAGGGCCCACGAGCAGTACTTC.